Below, 3 T cell receptor beta chains from the same sample are listed, as sequenced in a study of T cell responses to AZD1222 COVID-19 vaccine. Assay used: immunoSEQ multiplex PCR; TCRdb lists only in-frame clones, some missing. The sample holds under 200,000 clones; 94% are singletons and the top ten take approximately 0.64%. The source was peripheral blood, collected on day 0 of AZD1222 vaccination. These receptors originate from an adult in good health.

This sequence joins TRBV27 and TRBJ2-7, with TRBD2 matching 8 bases. Losses at the gene ends were 1 base for V and 5 bases for J; bases not matched to a gene: 4. CDR1 is MNHEY, CDR2 SMNVEV, per germline (reference sequence). The CDR3 contains 14 residues. The CDR3: CASSLFPGGDEQYF. The DNA for the CDR3 is TGTGCCAGCAGTTTATTCCCGGGGGGGGACGAGCAGTACTTC.

The CDR3 coding sequence is TGTGCCAGCAGCCAAGGCGGCGTCCTGCTGGAGACCCAGTACTTC. It specifies CASSQGGVLLETQYF. V gene TRBV3-1 (or the pseudogene TRBV3-2) combines with J gene TRBJ2-5, with D unresolved. There are 15 residues in the CDR3. CDR1 is LGHDT and CDR2 is YNNKEL in the germline V gene (reference sequence). V lost 1 base, J lost 5 bases, and 14 bases lay in between.

V usage is TRBV28 and J usage is TRBJ2-3; no definite D call. Per the germline V gene, CDR1 is MDHEN and CDR2 is SYDVKM. The CDR3 consists of 12 residues. V dropped 7 bases and J dropped 2 bases, with 7 bases sitting between them. The CDR3 here is CASTETTDTQYF. Here the CDR3 DNA reads TGTGCCAGCACAGAGACCACAGATACGCAGTATTTT.